This T cell receptor beta chain was recovered during a study of response to subunit inactivated influenza vaccine. TCRdb reprocessed the RT-PCR reads via MiXCR and lists one record per CDR3 protein. The sample yields more than 700,000 distinct CDR3 sequences, around 20% seen once. V lost 6 bases to trimming and J lost 0 bases, with 11 bases between them. Per germline, CDR1 MNHEY and CDR2 SVGEGT. The CDR3 has 14 residues. This clonotype was counted between two and nine times. Its target is not known. Study findings and constraints: It was the authors' suggestion that each seasonal influenza vaccination recruits few new T cells.

The sequencing here drew on PBMCs from blood, taken less than 6 days after vaccination. V usage is TRBV6-2 or TRBV6-3 and J usage is TRBJ1-2; D ambiguous. The source is a man aged 50-59 years who received an inactivated influenza vaccine. The CDR3 spells CASSLAGTNYGYTF. CDR3 DNA sequence: TGTGCCAGCAGCCTTGCCGGAACTAACTATGGCTACACCTTC.